This is a list of T cell receptor beta chains from one sample in a study of OX40 agonist ivuxolimab in advanced cancers. The assay was immunoSEQ multiplex PCR, and TCRdb's table has in-frame clones only and misses some. This sample has under 70,000 clones, with roughly 85% found just once. Material: CD4+ or CD8+ T cells sorted from blood, obtained in a trial of the OX40 agonist ivuxolimab. The source of these receptors is an adult with an advanced solid tumor such as melanoma, head and neck, liver or kidney cancer. Each CDR3 is given with its conserved first and last residue. A D gene is named only where the DNA matches it firmly. The size field is filled for only some rows; it gives once, few, many or a size class.

abundance,d_gene,v_gene,j_gene,CDR3aa,CDR3nt
.,.,TRBV6-5,TRBJ2-5,CASSYSVDPRGKTQYF,TGTGCCAGCAGTTACTCGGTGGACCCACGAGGGAAGACCCAGTACTTC
.,TRBD2,TRBV2,TRBJ2-1,CASSPPGLAGNEQFF,TGTGCCAGCAGTCCCCCGGGACTAGCGGGAAATGAGCAGTTCTTC
.,.,TRBV29-1,TRBJ2-3,CSVEGWDTDTQYF,TGCAGCGTTGAAGGGTGGGACACAGATACGCAGTATTTT
.,.,TRBV7-2,TRBJ1-4,CASSPGPGREKLFF,TGTGCCAGCAGCCCCGGGCCAGGGCGCGAAAAACTGTTTTTT
.,TRBD1,TRBV13,TRBJ2-3,CASSFYRDRSTDTQYF,TGTGCCAGCAGCTTCTACCGGGACAGGAGCACAGATACGCAGTATTTT
.,.,TRBV6-4,TRBJ1-5,CASSDSRADQPQHF,TGTGCCAGCAGTGACTCCAGGGCCGATCAGCCCCAGCATTTT
.,.,TRBV29-1,TRBJ2-4,CSVALSDIQYF,TGCAGCGTTGCCTTGTCGGACATTCAGTACTTC
once,.,TRBV9,TRBJ2-7,CASSVSPRDEQYF,TGTGCCAGCAGCGTCTCCCCACGGGACGAGCAGTACTTC
.,.,TRBV2,TRBJ1-5,CASRGRSNQPQHF,TGTGCCAGCAGGGGTAGGAGCAATCAGCCCCAGCATTTT
.,.,TRBV5-1,TRBJ2-7,CASSLGQRSSYEQYF,TGCGCCAGCAGCTTGGGACAGCGCAGCTCCTACGAGCAGTACTTC
.,.,TRBV7-2,TRBJ2-7,CASSPPPGNPYEQYF,TGTGCCAGCAGCCCGCCCCCAGGTAACCCCTACGAGCAGTACTTC